This T cell receptor (beta chain) was profiled in a study of cytomegalovirus exposure and HLA in healthy donors. The CDR3 runs 13 residues. V lost 5 bases and J 4 bases, leaving 11 bases between the germline ends. The germline V gene has CDR1 SGHDT and CDR2 YYEEEE. Vbeta (60) and Jbeta (13) primers were used in the PCR. Using immunoSEQ multiplex PCR, the repertoire was profiled, and TCRdb retains in-frame clones only, with some absent. Of 120,000 or so clones in the sample, 75% to 85% were seen once. This sequence joins TRBV5-6 and TRBJ2-3; possible D gene TRBD1, 6 bases. This receptor was taken from a man aged 30-40 years in good health and CMV-seropositive. Sequences were obtained from PBMCs. CDR3 loop: CASSVGAADTQYF. In DNA, the CDR3 is TGTGCCAGCAGTGTGGGGGCCGCAGATACGCAGTATTTT.